This TCR beta chain originates from a study of blood T cells in healthy people across ages (dated by TCRdb to between 2014 and 2017). Regarding the research as a whole: In model experiments, template switching captured about one uniquely barcoded TCR beta cDNA molecule for every two T cells. To track age-related changes in TCR beta repertoire diversity, the study relied on deep sequencing normalized with unique cDNA molecular identifiers. Using the same blood draw, the study looked at two additional independent replicas of 1 million unique cDNA reads for two donors, one aged 18 to 29 and the other aged 80 or older. Four age groups were formed from the donors: young (average about 15 years), middle-aged (approximately 40), aged (around 62) and long-lived (82). To avoid experimental bias, donors of different ages were randomly spread across the sequencing lanes. The full study reports these points: Since profiling was done on bulk unsorted PBMCs, naive and antigen-experienced compartments could not be conclusively compared. As age increased, observed TCR beta diversity per million T cells dropped in a roughly linear way, and a significant reduction was already evident by age roughly 40. Because donor CMV infection status was unknown, age-related changes in expanded clonotypes were potentially confounded. The long-lived group showed more naive CD4+ T cells, fewer expanded clones and increased TCR diversity than the aged group, suggesting age selection. Estimates of total diversity based on one million sequenced T cells were regarded as lower bounds and as underestimates. Observed TCR beta diversity correlated strongly with the percentage of naive T cells measured by flow cytometry.

This clonotype was seen repeatedly, ten times or more. It lacks a known antigen. No much larger clonotype is one base removed from it; base qualities were not supplied. The CDR3 starts with the cysteine, ends with the phenylalanine, and has 15 residues. This entry keeps only the CDR3 DNA: 45 bases, framed from base 1. V gives up 2 bases and J gives up 6 bases, and the segment between their germline ends measures 15 bases. The germline V gene encodes CDR1 SGHDT and CDR2 YYEEEE. The method behind the library was 5' RACE. This sample was sequenced with an Illumina HiSeq 2500. A second PCR of about 7 to 12 cycles was run with a J-beta primer mix and a sample-barcoded 5' primer. Each TCR beta cDNA molecule received a unique molecular identifier from a template-switch 5' adaptor carrying 12 random nucleotides. At least 3 million CDR3-containing paired-end reads were obtained from each sample. First-strand cDNA synthesis was performed from all RNA using the Mint cDNA synthesis kit, with priming by a TRBC-specific oligonucleotide. After uracil-DNA glycosylase treatment, a first 18-cycle PCR used universal primers M1SS and BC2_uni_R on all cDNA. The authors' analysis ran thus. For normalization, 1 million high-quality reads, each with a distinct molecular identifier, were randomly selected from each sample. Instead of being binned into consensus sequences, reads with shared molecular identifiers were discarded. MiTCR, with a Q25 quality threshold and the strictest error-elimination algorithm, was used for CDR3 identification, clonotype clustering and error correction. Lower-bound total TCR beta diversity was estimated with a nonparametric unseen species model using Euler transformation. TCRdb ran its own pipeline on the public reads, namely fastp trimming at Q25 and MiXCR clone calling, and kept in-frame beta chains. A single entry per CDR3 protein holds the most common genes and DNA from its merged rows. The V and J calls reflect TCRdb's pipeline rather than the authors' work. The sample data list 1.5 million to 2 million distinct CDR3 sequences, and roughly 28% of these were observed just once. The ten largest clones capture approximately 7.7% of the sample.

The donors were a few dozen Caucasian individuals from Russia, aged roughly 6 to 90 years, who were systemically healthy. About 10 milliliters of peripheral blood were collected from each donor into EDTA-treated Vacutainer tubes. PBMCs were isolated by Ficoll-Paque density-gradient centrifugation, with at least 6 million obtained per sample. Total RNA, at least 6 micrograms per sample, was extracted from PBMCs with Trizol reagent. For every donor, an aliquot of PBMCs went through flow cytometry to measure the percentages of naive CD45RAhigh/CD27high T cells. The clonotype comes from a young woman in good health. The sequenced sample consisted of blood. The chain is made from TRBV5-6 and TRBJ2-1; no D gene call is confident. CDR3 sequence: CASSFPRLSSNEQFF. In nucleotides, the sequence is TGTGCCAGCAGCTTCCCCCGCCTGAGCAGCAATGAGCAGTTCTTC.